This TCR beta chain was sequenced during a study of T cell responses to AZD1222 COVID-19 vaccine. Study results and caveats: The donors showed a predominance of white British ancestry and of females, with possible underestimation of clonal diversity.

Method: immunoSEQ multiplex PCR; TCRdb's copy keeps in-frame clones and lacks some. The sample includes about 120,000 clones, 87% of them seen just once. On this clone itself: Antigen: not known.

The junction had 5 bases not matched to a gene; V was cut back by 3 bases and J by 7 bases. Germline V gene lookup returns CDR1 KGHDR and CDR2 SFDVKD. The CDR3 is 15 amino acids. The chain employs TRBV24-1 and TRBJ2-1, with TRBD2 matching over 10 bases. The input for sequencing was peripheral blood, taken 28 days after the second AZD1222 dose. This clonotype originated in an adult who received the AZD1222 COVID-19 vaccine. CDR3 coding DNA: TGTGCCACCAGTGATCCCGGACTAGCGGTAAATGAGCAGTTCTTC. It translates to CATSDPGLAVNEQFF.